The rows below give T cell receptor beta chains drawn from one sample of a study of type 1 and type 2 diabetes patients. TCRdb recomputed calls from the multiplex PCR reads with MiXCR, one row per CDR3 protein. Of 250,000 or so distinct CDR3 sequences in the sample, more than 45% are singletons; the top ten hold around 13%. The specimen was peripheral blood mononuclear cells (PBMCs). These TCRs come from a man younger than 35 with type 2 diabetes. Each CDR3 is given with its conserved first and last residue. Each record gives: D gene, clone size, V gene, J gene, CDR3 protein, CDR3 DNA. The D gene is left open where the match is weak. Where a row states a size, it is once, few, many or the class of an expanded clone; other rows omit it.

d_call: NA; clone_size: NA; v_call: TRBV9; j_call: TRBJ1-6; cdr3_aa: CASSSEPPSPLHF; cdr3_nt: TGTGCCAGCAGCTCAGAGCCCCCTTCCCCCCTCCACTTT
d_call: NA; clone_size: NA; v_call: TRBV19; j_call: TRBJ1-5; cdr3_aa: CASSSSGGGIQPQHF; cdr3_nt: TGTGCCAGTAGTAGTTCCGGGGGGGGAATTCAGCCCCAGCATTTT
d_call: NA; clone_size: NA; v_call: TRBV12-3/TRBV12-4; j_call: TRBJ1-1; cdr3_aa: CASSLLNPNTEAFF; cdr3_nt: TGTGCCAGCAGTTTATTAAACCCGAACACTGAAGCTTTCTTT
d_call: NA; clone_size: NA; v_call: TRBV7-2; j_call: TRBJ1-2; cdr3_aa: CASSLGDTFSNYGYTF; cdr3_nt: TGTGCCAGCAGCTTAGGGGACACGTTCTCTAACTATGGCTACACCTTC
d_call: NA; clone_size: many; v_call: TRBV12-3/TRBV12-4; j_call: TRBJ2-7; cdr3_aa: CASRGGYEQYF; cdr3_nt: TGTGCCAGTAGAGGGGGATACGAGCAGTACTTC
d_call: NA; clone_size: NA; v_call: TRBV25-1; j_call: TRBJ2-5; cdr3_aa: CASSDRRRSQETQYF; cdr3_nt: TGTGCCAGCAGTGATCGACGGAGGAGCCAAGAGACCCAGTACTTC
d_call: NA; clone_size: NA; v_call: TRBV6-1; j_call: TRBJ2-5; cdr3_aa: CASKESPRLETQYF; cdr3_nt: TGTGCCAGCAAAGAAAGTCCACGCCTGGAGACCCAGTACTTC
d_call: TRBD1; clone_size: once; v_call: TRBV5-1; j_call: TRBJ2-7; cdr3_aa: CASSGDSGGEQYF; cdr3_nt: TGCGCCAGCAGCGGGGACAGTGGGGGCGAGCAGTACTTC
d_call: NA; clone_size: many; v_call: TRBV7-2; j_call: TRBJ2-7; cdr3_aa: CASSPLSYEQYF; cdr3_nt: TGTGCCAGCAGCCCCCTCTCCTACGAGCAGTACTTC
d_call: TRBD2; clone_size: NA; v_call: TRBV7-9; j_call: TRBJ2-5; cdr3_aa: CASSTIAGGLSRETQYF; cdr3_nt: TGTGCCAGCAGCACAATAGCGGGAGGGCTATCGAGAGAGACCCAGTACTTC
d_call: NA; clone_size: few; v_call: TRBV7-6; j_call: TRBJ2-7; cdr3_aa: CASSSGPIYEQYF; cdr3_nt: TGTGCCAGCAGCTCTGGACCAATCTACGAGCAGTACTTC
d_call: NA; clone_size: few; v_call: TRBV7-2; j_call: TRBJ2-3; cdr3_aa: CASSRDLPSTDTQYF; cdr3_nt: TGTGCCAGCAGCCGGGATCTCCCTAGCACAGATACGCAGTATTTT
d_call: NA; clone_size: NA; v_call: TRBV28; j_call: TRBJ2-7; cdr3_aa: CASSSRQPTYEQYF; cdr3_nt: TGTGCCAGCAGTTCCCGACAGCCAACCTACGAGCAGTACTTC
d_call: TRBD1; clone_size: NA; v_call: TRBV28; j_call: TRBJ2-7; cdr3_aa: CASKGQVGYEQYF; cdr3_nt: TGTGCCAGCAAGGGACAGGTGGGCTACGAGCAGTACTTC
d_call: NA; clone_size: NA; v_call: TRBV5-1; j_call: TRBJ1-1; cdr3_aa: CASSLAQGIGTEAFF; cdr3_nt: TGCGCCAGCAGCTTGGCCCAAGGTATCGGAACTGAAGCTTTCTTT
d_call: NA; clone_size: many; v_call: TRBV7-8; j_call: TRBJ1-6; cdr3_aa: CASSLPQHSPLHF; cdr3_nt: TGTGCCAGCAGCTTACCCCAACATTCACCCCTCCACTTT
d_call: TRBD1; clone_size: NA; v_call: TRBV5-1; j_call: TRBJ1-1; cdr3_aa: CASSQVYDRVPRTEAFF; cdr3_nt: TGCGCCAGCAGCCAAGTTTATGACAGGGTGCCTCGCACTGAAGCTTTCTTT
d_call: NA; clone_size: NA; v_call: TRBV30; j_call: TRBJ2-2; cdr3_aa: CAWSVSGLKTGELFF; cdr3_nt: TGTGCCTGGAGTGTATCCGGACTGAAAACCGGGGAGCTGTTTTTT
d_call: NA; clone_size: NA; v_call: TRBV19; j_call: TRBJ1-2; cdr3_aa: CAGRYCGYTF; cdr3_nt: TGTGCCGGACGGTACTGTGGCTACACCTTC
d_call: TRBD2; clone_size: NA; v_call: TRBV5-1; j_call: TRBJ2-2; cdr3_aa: CASSLLLAGNTGELFF; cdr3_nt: TGCGCCAGCAGCTTGTTACTAGCGGGGAACACCGGGGAGCTGTTTTTT
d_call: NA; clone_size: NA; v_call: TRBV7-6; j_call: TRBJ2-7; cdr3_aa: CASSLSREQYF; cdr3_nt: TGTGCCAGCAGCTTATCTCGCGAGCAGTACTTC
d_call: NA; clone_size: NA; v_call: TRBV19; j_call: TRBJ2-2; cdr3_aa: CASSVQAGTAELFF; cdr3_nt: TGTGCCAGTAGTGTTCAGGCAGGGACGGCTGAGCTGTTTTTT
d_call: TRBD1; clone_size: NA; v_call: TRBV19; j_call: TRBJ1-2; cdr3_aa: CASSDPGGSDYGYTF; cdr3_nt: TGTGCCAGTAGTGACCCAGGGGGCTCTGACTATGGCTACACCTTC
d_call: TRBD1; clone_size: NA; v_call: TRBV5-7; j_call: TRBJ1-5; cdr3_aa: CASSADRVQPQHF; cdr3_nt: TGTGCCAGCAGCGCGGACAGGGTTCAGCCCCAGCATTTT
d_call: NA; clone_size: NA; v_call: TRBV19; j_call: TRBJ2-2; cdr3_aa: CASSILRLSNTGELFF; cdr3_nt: TGTGCCAGTAGTATACTCAGGCTTTCGAACACCGGGGAGCTGTTTTTT
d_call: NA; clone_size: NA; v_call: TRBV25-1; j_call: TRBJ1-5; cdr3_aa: CASSLWADQPQHF; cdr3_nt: TGTGCCAGCAGTTTATGGGCGGATCAGCCCCAGCATTTT
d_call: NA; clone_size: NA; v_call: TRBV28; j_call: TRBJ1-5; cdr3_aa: CASSQRDVVSQPQHF; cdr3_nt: TGTGCCAGCAGCCAAAGGGATGTGGTTAGTCAGCCCCAGCATTTT
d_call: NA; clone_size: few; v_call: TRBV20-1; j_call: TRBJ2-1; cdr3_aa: CSARDGLWDEQFF; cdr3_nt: TGCAGTGCTAGAGATGGCCTCTGGGATGAGCAGTTCTTC
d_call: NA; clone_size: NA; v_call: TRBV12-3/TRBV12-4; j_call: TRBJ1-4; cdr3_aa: CASSSGGDDNEKLFF; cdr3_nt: TGTGCCAGCAGTTCGGGGGGGGATGATAATGAAAAACTGTTTTTT
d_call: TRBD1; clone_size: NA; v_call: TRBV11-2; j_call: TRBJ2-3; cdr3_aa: CASSRKPGQGTDTQYF; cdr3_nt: TGTGCCAGCAGCCGTAAACCGGGACAGGGCACAGATACGCAGTATTTT
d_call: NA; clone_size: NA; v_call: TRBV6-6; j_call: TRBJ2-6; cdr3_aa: CASSYDGAMINALTF; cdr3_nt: TGTGCCAGCAGTTACGACGGGGCCATGATCAACGCCCTGACTTTC
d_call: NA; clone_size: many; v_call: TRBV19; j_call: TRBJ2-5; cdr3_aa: CASSEGRTYQETQYF; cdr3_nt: TGTGCCAGTAGTGAGGGACGCACGTACCAAGAGACCCAGTACTTC
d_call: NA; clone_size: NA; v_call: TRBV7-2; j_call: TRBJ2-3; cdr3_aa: CASIPQRGQGALYTQYF; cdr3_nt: TGTGCCAGCATCCCCCAACGAGGGCAGGGTGCGCTGTATACGCAGTATTTT
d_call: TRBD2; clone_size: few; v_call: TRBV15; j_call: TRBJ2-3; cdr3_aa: CATSGELRGRVLDTQYF; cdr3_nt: TGTGCCACCAGCGGAGAGCTACGCGGGAGGGTGTTGGATACGCAGTATTTT
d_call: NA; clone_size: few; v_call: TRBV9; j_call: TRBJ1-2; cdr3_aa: CASSVEGRWDYGYTF; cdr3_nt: TGTGCCAGCAGCGTAGAAGGGAGATGGGACTATGGCTACACCTTC
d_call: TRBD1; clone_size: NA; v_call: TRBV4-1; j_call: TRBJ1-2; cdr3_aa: CASSFGTATNYGYTF; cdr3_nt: TGCGCCAGCAGCTTCGGGACAGCCACTAACTATGGCTACACCTTC
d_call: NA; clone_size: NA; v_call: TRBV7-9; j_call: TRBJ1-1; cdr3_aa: CASSLEGVNTEAFF; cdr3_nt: TGTGCCAGCAGCTTGGAGGGTGTGAACACTGAAGCTTTCTTT
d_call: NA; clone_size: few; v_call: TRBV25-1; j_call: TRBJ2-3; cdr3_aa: CASSEIEGVIDTQYF; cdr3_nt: TGTGCCAGCAGTGAAATCGAGGGGGTCATAGATACGCAGTATTTT
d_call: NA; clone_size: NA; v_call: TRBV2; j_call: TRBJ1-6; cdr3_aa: CASSPGQRYNSPLHF; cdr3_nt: TGTGCCAGCAGCCCTGGACAGCGCTATAATTCACCCCTCCACTTT
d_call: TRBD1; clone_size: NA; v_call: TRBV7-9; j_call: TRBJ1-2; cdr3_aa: CASSITTGPLTFYGYTF; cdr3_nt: TGTGCCAGCAGCATTACGACAGGGCCGCTTACTTTCTATGGCTACACCTTC
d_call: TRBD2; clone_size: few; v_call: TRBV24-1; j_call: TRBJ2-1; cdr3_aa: CATSDPRLANYNEQFF; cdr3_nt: TGTGCCACCAGTGATCCTAGACTAGCGAACTACAATGAGCAGTTCTTC
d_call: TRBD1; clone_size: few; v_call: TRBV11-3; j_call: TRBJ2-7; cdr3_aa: CASSLGTGMAYEQYF; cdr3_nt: TGTGCCAGCAGCTTAGGGACAGGGATGGCCTACGAGCAGTACTTC
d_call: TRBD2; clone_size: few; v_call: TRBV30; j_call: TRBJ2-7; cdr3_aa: CAWDLAVSPRDEQYF; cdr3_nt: TGTGCCTGGGACCTAGCGGTCTCCCCTCGGGACGAGCAGTACTTC
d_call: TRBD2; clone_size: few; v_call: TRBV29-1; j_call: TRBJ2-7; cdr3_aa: CSVLAGVGYEQYF; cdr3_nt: TGCAGCGTTTTAGCGGGAGTTGGATACGAGCAGTACTTC
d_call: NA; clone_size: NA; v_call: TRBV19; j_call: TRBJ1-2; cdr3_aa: CASSILWQADYGYTF; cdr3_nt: TGTGCCAGTAGTATATTGTGGCAGGCGGACTATGGCTACACCTTC
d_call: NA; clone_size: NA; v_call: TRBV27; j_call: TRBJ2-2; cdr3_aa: CASREEGNGELFF; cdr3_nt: TGTGCCAGCAGGGAAGAGGGTAACGGGGAGCTGTTTTTT
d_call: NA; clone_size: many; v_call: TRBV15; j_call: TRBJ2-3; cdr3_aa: CATSMSNSPSTDTQYF; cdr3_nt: TGTGCCACCAGCATGTCGAACAGCCCAAGCACAGATACGCAGTATTTT
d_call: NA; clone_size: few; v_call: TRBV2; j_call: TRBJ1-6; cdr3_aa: CASRGPGNSPLHF; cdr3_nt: TGTGCCAGCCGGGGGCCCGGTAATTCACCCCTCCACTTT